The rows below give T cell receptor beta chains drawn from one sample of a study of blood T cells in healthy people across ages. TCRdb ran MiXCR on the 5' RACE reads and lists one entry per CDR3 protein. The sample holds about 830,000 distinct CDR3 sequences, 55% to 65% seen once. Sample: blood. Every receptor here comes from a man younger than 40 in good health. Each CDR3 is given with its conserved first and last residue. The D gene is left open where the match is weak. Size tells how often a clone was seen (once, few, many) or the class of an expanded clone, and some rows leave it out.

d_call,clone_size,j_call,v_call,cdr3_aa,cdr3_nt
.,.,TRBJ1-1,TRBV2,CASNRQSNTEAFF,TGTGCCAGCAACCGACAGTCGAACACTGAAGCTTTCTTT
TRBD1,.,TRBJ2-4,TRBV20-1,CSARDGTRDRQNIQYF,TGCAGTGCTAGAGATGGAACCCGGGACAGGCAAAACATTCAGTACTTC
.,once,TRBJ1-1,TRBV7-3,CACSLASNTEAFF,TGTGCCTGCAGCTTAGCGTCGAACACTGAAGCTTTCTTT
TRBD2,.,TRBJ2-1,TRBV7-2,CASSLQRTSQDEQFF,TGTGCCAGCAGCTTACAACGGACTAGTCAGGATGAGCAGTTCTTC
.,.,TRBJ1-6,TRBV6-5,CASSWGSSYNSPLHF,TGTGCCAGCAGTTGGGGGAGCTCCTATAATTCACCCCTCCACTTT
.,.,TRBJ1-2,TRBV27,CASRMITGNYGYTF,TGTGCCAGCAGGATGATTACAGGGAACTATGGCTACACCTTC
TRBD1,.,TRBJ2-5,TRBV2,CASTLRQGGRETQYF,TGTGCCAGCACCCTGAGACAGGGGGGGAGAGAGACCCAGTACTTC
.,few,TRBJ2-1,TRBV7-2,CASSLAGRFNEQFF,TGTGCCAGCAGCTTAGCAGGACGCTTCAATGAGCAGTTCTTC
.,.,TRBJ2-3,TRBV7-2,CASLRAEGADTQYF,TGTGCCAGCCTCCGCGCGGAGGGGGCAGATACGCAGTATTTT
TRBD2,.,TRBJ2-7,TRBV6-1,CASRKTSGTYEQYF,TGTGCCAGCAGGAAGACTAGCGGGACCTACGAGCAGTACTTC
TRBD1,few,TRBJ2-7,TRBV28,CASRSPGQGHEQYF,TGTGCCAGCAGGTCCCCGGGACAGGGACACGAGCAGTACTTC
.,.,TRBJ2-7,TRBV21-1,CASSTDSAEQYF,TGTGCCAGCAGCACGGACAGCGCCGAGCAGTACTTC
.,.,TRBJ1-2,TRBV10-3,CAIIAEGAQSGYTF,TGTGCCATCATCGCCGAGGGAGCCCAAAGTGGCTACACCTTC
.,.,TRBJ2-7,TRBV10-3,CATPGMPYEQYF,TGTGCCACGCCCGGGATGCCCTACGAGCAGTACTTC
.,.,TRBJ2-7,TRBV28,CASRPSMDSYEQYF,TGTGCCTCCAGACCATCTATGGACTCCTACGAGCAGTACTTC
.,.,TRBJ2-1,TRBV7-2,CASGRTNNEQFF,TGTGCCAGCGGCCGCACTAACAATGAGCAGTTCTTC
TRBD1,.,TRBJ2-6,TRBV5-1,CASSLTRTGSGANVLTF,TGCGCCAGCAGCCTAACACGGACAGGGTCCGGGGCCAACGTCCTGACTTTC
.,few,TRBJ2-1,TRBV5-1,CASSLSGPYNEQFF,TGCGCCAGCAGCCTGTCGGGCCCCTACAATGAGCAGTTCTTC
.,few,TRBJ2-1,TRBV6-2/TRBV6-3,CASRPDGYNEQFF,TGTGCCAGCAGACCAGACGGCTACAATGAGCAGTTCTTC
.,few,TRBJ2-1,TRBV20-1,CSAIRPAGYNEQFF,TGCAGTGCTATTCGCCCGGCGGGCTACAATGAGCAGTTCTTC
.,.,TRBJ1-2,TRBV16,CASSQSSDGLLYGYTF,TGTGCCAGCAGCCAATCGTCGGATGGACTACTATATGGCTACACCTTC
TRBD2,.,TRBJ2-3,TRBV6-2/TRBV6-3,CASSYPGLVADTQYF,TGTGCCAGCAGTTACCCAGGACTAGTGGCAGATACGCAGTATTTT
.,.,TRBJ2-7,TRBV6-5,CASSRSRQVSYEQYF,TGTGCCAGCAGCCGGTCCAGACAGGTTTCCTACGAGCAGTACTTC
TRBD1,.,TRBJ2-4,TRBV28,CASSSGQGGPKNIQYF,TGTGCCAGCAGTTCGGGACAGGGGGGACCCAAAAACATTCAGTACTTC
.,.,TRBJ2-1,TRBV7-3,CASSPGLGLSSYNEQFF,TGTGCCAGCAGCCCTGGGCTGGGCTTGAGCTCCTACAATGAGCAGTTCTTC
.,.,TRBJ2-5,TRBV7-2,CASSFHLKTQYF,TGTGCCAGCAGCTTCCATTTAAAGACCCAGTACTTC
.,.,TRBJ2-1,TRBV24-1,CATTSTRNGQFF,TGTGCCACCACGTCGACCCGCAATGGGCAGTTCTTC
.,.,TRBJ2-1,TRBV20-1,CSGGSQGYNEQFF,TGCAGTGGGGGGTCCCAGGGATACAATGAGCAGTTCTTC
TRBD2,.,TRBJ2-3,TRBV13,CASSSPSGTSGTDTQYF,TGTGCCAGCAGCTCCCCCTCCGGGACTAGTGGTACAGATACGCAGTATTTT
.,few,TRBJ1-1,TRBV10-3,CAITRDTGNTEAFF,TGTGCCATCACCAGGGACACCGGAAACACTGAAGCTTTCTTT
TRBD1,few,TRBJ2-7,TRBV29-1,CSVTGTDMTKQYF,TGCAGCGTAACCGGGACAGATATGACGAAGCAGTACTTC
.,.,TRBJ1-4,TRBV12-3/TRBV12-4,CASSLIAGQPTNEKLFF,TGTGCCAGCAGTTTAATTGCAGGGCAGCCCACTAATGAAAAACTGTTTTTT
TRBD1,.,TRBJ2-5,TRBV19,CATRTGQETQYF,TGTGCCACAAGGACAGGTCAAGAGACCCAGTACTTC
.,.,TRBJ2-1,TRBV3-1,CASTLSRLSINEQFF,TGTGCCAGCACCCTCTCAAGGCTAAGTATCAATGAGCAGTTCTTC
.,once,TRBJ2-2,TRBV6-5,CASFTGNNAGELFF,TGTGCCAGCTTTACGGGGAACAATGCTGGGGAGCTGTTTTTT
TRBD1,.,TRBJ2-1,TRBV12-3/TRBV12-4,CASRDKDRSSYNEQFF,TGTGCCAGCAGGGATAAGGACAGGAGCTCCTACAATGAGCAGTTCTTC
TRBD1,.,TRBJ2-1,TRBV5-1,CASSPEGTAYNEQFF,TGCGCCAGCAGCCCCGAGGGGACAGCGTACAATGAGCAGTTCTTC
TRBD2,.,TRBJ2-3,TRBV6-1,CASRGPTSGGTSTDTQYF,TGTGCCAGCAGAGGGCCGACTAGCGGGGGGACTAGCACAGATACGCAGTATTTT
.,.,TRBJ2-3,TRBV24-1,CAIIQTRTSTDTQYF,TGTGCCATCATTCAAACCAGGACTAGCACAGATACGCAGTATTTT
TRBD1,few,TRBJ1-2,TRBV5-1,CASSPGTGVSRGYTF,TGCGCCAGCAGCCCCGGGACAGGGGTGAGTAGAGGCTACACCTTC
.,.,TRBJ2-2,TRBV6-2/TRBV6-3,CASSLTLGPNTGELFF,TGTGCCAGCAGCCTAACGCTGGGGCCGAACACCGGGGAGCTGTTTTTT
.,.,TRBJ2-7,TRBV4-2,CASSQDWEPGEQYF,TGTGCCAGCAGCCAAGACTGGGAGCCCGGGGAGCAGTACTTC
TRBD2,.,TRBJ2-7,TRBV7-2,CASSLAVSGGSSSYEQYF,TGTGCCAGCAGCTTAGCGGTTAGCGGGGGCTCCAGCTCCTACGAGCAGTACTTC
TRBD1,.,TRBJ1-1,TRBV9,CASSVDDTGGNTEAFF,TGTGCCAGCAGCGTTGATGACACAGGGGGGAACACTGAAGCTTTCTTT
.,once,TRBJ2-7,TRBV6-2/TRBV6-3,CASSYAADFYEQYF,TGTGCCAGCAGTTACGCAGCAGACTTCTACGAGCAGTACTTC
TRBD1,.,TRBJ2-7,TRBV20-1,CSANGQGKLYNEQYF,TGCAGTGCTAATGGACAGGGGAAGCTCTATAACGAGCAGTACTTC
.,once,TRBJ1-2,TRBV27,CASSLSAGVGYTF,TGTGCCAGCTCCCTGTCGGCAGGGGTTGGCTACACCTTC
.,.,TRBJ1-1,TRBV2,CASRAWDGLEAFF,TGTGCCAGCAGAGCCTGGGACGGGCTTGAAGCTTTCTTT
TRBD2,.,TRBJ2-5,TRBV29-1,CSVTSGHYNEQYF,TGCAGCGTGACTAGCGGGCACTACAATGAGCAGTACTTC
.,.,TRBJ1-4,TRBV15,CATSRATDPGLFF,TGTGCCACCAGCAGAGCGACTGACCCGGGACTGTTTTTT
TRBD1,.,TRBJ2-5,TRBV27,CASNLQGAGETQYF,TGTGCCAGCAACCTACAGGGGGCGGGAGAGACCCAGTACTTC
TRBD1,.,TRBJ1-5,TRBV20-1,CSARDPDRANYSNQPQHF,TGCAGTGCTAGAGATCCGGACAGGGCAAATTATAGCAATCAGCCCCAGCATTTT
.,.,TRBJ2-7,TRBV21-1,CASSPEDRGSSYEQYF,TGTGCCAGCAGTCCTGAAGACAGGGGAAGCTCCTACGAGCAGTACTTC
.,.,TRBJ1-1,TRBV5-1,CASSLAGVGTEAFF,TGCGCCAGCAGCTTGGCTGGAGTGGGCACTGAAGCTTTCTTT
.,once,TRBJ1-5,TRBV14,CASSRGGPGSNQPQHF,TGTGCCAGCAGCCGCGGAGGCCCAGGGTCCAATCAGCCCCAGCATTTT
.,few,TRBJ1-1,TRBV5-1,CASSQGPATGNTEAFF,TGCGCCAGCAGCCAGGGTCCGGCGACTGGGAACACTGAAGCTTTCTTT
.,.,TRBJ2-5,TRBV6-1,CASSEAPGWGETQYF,TGTGCCAGCAGTGAAGCCCCAGGTTGGGGAGAGACCCAGTACTTC
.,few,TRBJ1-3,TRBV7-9,CASSFGGNTIYF,TGTGCCAGCAGCTTTGGTGGAAACACCATATATTTT
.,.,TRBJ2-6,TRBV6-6,CASSTSPGATGANVLTF,TGTGCCAGCTCCACGAGCCCCGGGGCGACTGGGGCCAACGTCCTGACTTTC